This paragraph covers one TCR beta chain sequence. The PCR made use of 60 Vbeta and 13 Jbeta primers. Measured with immunoSEQ multiplex PCR; TCRdb has only the in-frame clones, and not every one. This listing includes about 88,000 clones. The data originate from a study of cytomegalovirus exposure and HLA in healthy donors. The receptor comes from a girl aged 10-17 years in good health and CMV-seropositive. The source material was PBMCs.

The CDR3: CASSLGSYEQYF. CDR3 DNA: TGTGCCAGCAGCTTAGGCAGCTACGAGCAGTACTTC. The gene calls are TRBV7-2 and TRBJ2-7; D gene ambiguous. Trimming pared 1 base from V and 3 bases from J, leaving 4 bases between. The CDR3 runs 12 residues. Per germline, CDR1 SGHTA and CDR2 FQGNSA.